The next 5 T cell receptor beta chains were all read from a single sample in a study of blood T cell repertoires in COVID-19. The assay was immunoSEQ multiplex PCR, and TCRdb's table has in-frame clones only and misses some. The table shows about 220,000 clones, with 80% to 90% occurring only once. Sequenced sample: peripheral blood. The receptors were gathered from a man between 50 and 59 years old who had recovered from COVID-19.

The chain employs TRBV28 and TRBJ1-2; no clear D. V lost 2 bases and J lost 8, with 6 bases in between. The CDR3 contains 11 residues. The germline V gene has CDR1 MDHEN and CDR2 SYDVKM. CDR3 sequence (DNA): TGTGCCAGCAGTTTAGGGAGAGGCTACACCTTC. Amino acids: CASSLGRGYTF.

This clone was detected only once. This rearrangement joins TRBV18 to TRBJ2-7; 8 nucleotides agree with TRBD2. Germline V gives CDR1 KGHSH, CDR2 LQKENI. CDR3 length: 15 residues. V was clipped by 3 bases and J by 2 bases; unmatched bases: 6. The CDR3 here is CASSPRAGGPYEQYF. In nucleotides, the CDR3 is TGTGCCAGCTCACCTAGGGCGGGAGGCCCCTACGAGCAGTACTTC.

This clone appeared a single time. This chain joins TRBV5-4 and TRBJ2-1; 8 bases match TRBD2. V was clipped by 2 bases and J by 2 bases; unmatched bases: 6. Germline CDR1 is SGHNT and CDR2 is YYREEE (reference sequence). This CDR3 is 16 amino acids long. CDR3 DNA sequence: TGTGCCAGCAGCTTTAGAATAGCGGGAACCTACAATGAGCAGTTCTTC. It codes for CASSFRIAGTYNEQFF. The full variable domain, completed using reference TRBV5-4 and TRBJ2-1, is ETGVTQSPTHLIKTRGQQVTLRCSSQSGHNTVSWYQQALGQGPQFIFQYYREEENGRGNFPPRFSGLQFPNYSSELNVNALELDDSALYLCASSFRIAGTYNEQFFGPGTRLTVL.

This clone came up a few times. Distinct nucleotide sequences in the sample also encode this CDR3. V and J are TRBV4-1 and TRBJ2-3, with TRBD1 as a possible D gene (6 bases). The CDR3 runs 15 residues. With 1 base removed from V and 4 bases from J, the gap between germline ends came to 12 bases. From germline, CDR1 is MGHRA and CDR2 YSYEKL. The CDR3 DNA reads TGCGCCAGCAGCCAAGCCGGGGCAGGGGCAGATACGCAGTATTTT. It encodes CASSQAGAGADTQYF.

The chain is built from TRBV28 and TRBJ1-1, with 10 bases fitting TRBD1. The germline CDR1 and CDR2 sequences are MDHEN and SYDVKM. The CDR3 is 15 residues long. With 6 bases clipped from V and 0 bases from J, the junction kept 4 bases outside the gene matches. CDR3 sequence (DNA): TGTGCCAGCAGAGGGACAGGGGTCCTGAACACTGAAGCTTTCTTT. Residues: CASRGTGVLNTEAFF.